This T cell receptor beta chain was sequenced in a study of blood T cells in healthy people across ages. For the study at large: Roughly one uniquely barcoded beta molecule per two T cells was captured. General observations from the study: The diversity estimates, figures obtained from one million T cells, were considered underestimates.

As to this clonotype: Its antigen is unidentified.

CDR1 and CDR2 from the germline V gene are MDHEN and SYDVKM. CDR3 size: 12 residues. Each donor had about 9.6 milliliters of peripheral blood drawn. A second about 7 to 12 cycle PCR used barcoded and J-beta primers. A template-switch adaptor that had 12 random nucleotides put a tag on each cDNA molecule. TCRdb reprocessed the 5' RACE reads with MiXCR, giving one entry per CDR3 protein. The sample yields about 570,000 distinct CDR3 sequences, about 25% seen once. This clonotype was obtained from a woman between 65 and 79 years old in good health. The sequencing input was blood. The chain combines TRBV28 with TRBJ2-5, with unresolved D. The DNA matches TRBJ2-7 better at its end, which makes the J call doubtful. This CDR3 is CASRDLKGEQYF. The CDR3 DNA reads TGTGCCAGCAGGGACCTTAAGGGCGAGCAGTACTTC.